Listed here are 21 T cell receptor beta chains from one sample, sequenced in a study of control samples from healthy donors and cancer patients. Some clones are missing from TCRdb's copy, which holds only in-frame ones; the method was immunoSEQ multiplex PCR. The profile shows around 33,000 clones, 86% of them singletons. Sequenced: PBMCs. The source of these receptors is a woman in her 40s with lung cancer.

The genes are TRBV20-1 and TRBJ1-1, with D tentatively TRBD1 (5 bases). Germline V gene data show CDR1 as DFQATT and CDR2 as SNEGSKA (reference sequence). The CDR3 is 13 amino acids. The ends were cut back, 3 bases at V and 7 bases at J, with 15 bases in the middle. This chain's CDR3 is CSASHRGRGEAFF. CDR3 in DNA: TGCAGTGCTAGTCACCGGGGGAGGGGTGAAGCTTTCTTT.

The chain combines TRBV7-6 with TRBJ2-3; TRBD2 agrees at 10 bases. This CDR3 has 17 amino acids. The V segment lost 0 bases and the J segment 4 bases; nucleotides outside the gene matches: 7. CDR1 and CDR2 (germline): SGHVS, FNYEAQ. The CDR3 nucleotides are TGTGCCAGCAGCTTAGCGGGGTCTAGCGGGGGCCCAGATACGCAGTATTTT. Its protein product is CASSLAGSSGGPDTQYF.

The sample holds a few counts of this clone. This sequence joins TRBV30 and TRBJ2-2, with a tentative D call TRBD1 (6 bases). V was clipped by 0 bases and J by 7 bases, with 6 bases between them. CDR1 and CDR2 (germline): GTSNPN, SVGIG (reference sequence). The CDR3 totals 12 residues. The CDR3 is CAWSVGGGELFF. The CDR3 coding sequence is TGTGCCTGGAGTGTAGGGGGCGGGGAGCTGTTTTTT.

V is TRBV7-9 and J is TRBJ2-2, with D unclear. The V end lost 7 bases, the J end lost 6 bases, and 9 bases lay between the germline ends. There are 12 residues in the CDR3. The germline V gene has CDR1 SEHNR and CDR2 FQNEAQ (reference sequence). The CDR3: CASIHKAGELFF. DNA of the CDR3: TGTGCCAGCATCCATAAGGCCGGGGAGCTGTTTTTT.

The sample holds a few counts of this clone. The chain combines TRBV4-1 with TRBJ2-7; 8 bases fit TRBD1. The CDR3 covers 14 residues. Per the germline V gene, CDR1 is MGHRA and CDR2 is YSYEKL. Trimming took 4 bases from V and 7 from J; bases not matched to a gene: 9. This CDR3 is CASSPGRTGKEQYF. The CDR3 coding sequence is TGCGCCAGCAGCCCGGGGAGGACAGGGAAGGAGCAGTACTTC.

The V and J genes are TRBV9 and TRBJ1-1; D ambiguous. CDR1 is SGDLS and CDR2 is YYNGEE in the germline V gene. The CDR3 loop spans 14 amino acids. V lost 0 bases and J 0 bases, leaving 6 bases between the germline ends. In DNA form, the CDR3 reads TGTGCCAGCAGCGTAGGATTAATGAACACTGAAGCTTTCTTT. Translating it yields CASSVGLMNTEAFF. The whole variable domain, remainder taken from reference TRBV9 and TRBJ1-1, is DSGVTQTPKHLITATGQRVTLRCSPRSGDLSVYWYQQSLDQGLQFLIQYYNGEERAKGNILERFSAQQFPDLHSELNLSSLELGDSALYFCASSVGLMNTEAFFGQGTRLTVV.

This chain joins TRBV5-1 and TRBJ1-1; D might be TRBD1 (5 bases). The CDR3 sequence is 14 residues long. The V gene's germline CDR1 is SGHRS and CDR2 YFSETQ. The V and J ends lost 4 bases and 2 bases respectively, with 12 bases between them. CDR3 DNA: TGCGCCAGCAGCCAGATCGACAGAAACACTGAAGCTTTCTTT. Its protein product is CASSQIDRNTEAFF.

This chain connects TRBV25-1 to TRBJ1-1; no definite D call. CDR3 length: 11 amino acids. V lost 1 base and J lost 6, with 3 bases in between. Germline assignment: CDR1 MGHDK and CDR2 SYGVNS. DNA for the CDR3: TGTGCCAGCAGTGAATCGGCTGAAGCTTTCTTT. As protein: CASSESAEAFF.

V gene TRBV9 combines with J gene TRBJ1-2; no reliable D call. The CDR3 is 14 amino acids. The germline gives CDR1 SGDLS, CDR2 YYNGEE. Trimming pared 5 bases from V and 2 bases from J, leaving 13 bases between. CDR3 region: CASSANSPNYGYTF. CDR3 nucleotides: TGTGCCAGCAGTGCCAACTCTCCCAACTATGGCTACACCTTC.

This clone has just one count. V and J are TRBV11-2 and TRBJ2-5; unclear D gene. The CDR3 runs 14 residues. V dropped 0 bases and J dropped 7 bases, with 12 bases sitting between them. CDR1 is SGHAT and CDR2 is FQNNGV in the germline V gene. The CDR3 protein is CASSLDPGGRTQYF. In nucleotides, the CDR3 is TGTGCCAGCAGCTTAGATCCAGGCGGCCGGACCCAGTACTTC.

This chain uses TRBV7-3 with TRBJ1-5; 8 bases fit TRBD1. CDR1 is SGHTA, CDR2 FQGTGA, per germline. The CDR3 has 17 amino acids. Trimming removed 5 bases from V and 0 bases from J; junction bases left unmatched: 9. The DNA of the CDR3 is TGTGCCAGCAGCCAGGGACAGGCGGTATATAGCAATCAGCCCCAGCATTTT. Protein: CASSQGQAVYSNQPQHF.

J is TRBJ2-5 and V is TRBV28; D gene uncertain. V lost 1 base and J 4 bases, leaving 13 bases between the germline ends. The CDR3 is 15 residues long. CDR1 and CDR2 from the germline V gene are MDHEN and SYDVKM. CDR3 nucleotide sequence: TGTGCCAGCAGTTTATCCGGTTTAGGCAGAGAGACCCAGTACTTC. Protein product: CASSLSGLGRETQYF.

The chain carries TRBV15 and TRBJ1-6; D is ambiguous. V was cut by 3 bases and J by 8 bases, with 17 bases left in between. The germline V gene encodes CDR1 LNHNV and CDR2 YYDKDF (reference sequence). This CDR3 comprises 16 residues. CDR3 nucleotide sequence: TGTGCCACCAGCAGTGGGAAGGCACAGTTTCATTCACCCCTCCACTTT. It is translated as CATSSGKAQFHSPLHF.

With respect to this clone: The junction does not match germline at one end; this may be a read error. The chain joins TRBV6-6 to TRBJ1-5; 7 bases fit TRBD1. Germline CDR1 is MNHNY and CDR2 is SVGAGI (reference sequence). The CDR3 totals 15 residues. DNA for the CDR3: TGTGCCAGCAGTGACTCGGGACAGCGCAATCAGCCCCAGCATTTT. Its translation: CASSDSGQRNQPQHF.

V and J are TRBV13 and TRBJ2-1; 9 bases match TRBD2. This CDR3 spans 17 amino acids. Germline V CDR1 and CDR2: PRHDT, FYEKMQ (reference sequence). Trimming took 5 bases from V and 0 from J; bases not matched to a gene: 8. CDR3 sequence: CASSGIAGDSSYNEQFF. The CDR3 DNA sequence: TGTGCCAGCAGCGGAATAGCGGGGGACAGCTCCTACAATGAGCAGTTCTTC.

The chain links TRBV11-2 to TRBJ2-5; no firm D call. Germline V gene sequence: CDR1 SGHAT, CDR2 FQNNGV. The CDR3 is made up of 14 amino acids. Trimming removed 0 bases at V and 4 bases at J, with 9 bases between. CDR3 sequence (DNA): TGTGCCAGCAGCTTAGATAGGGCCCGAGAGACCCAGTACTTC. It codes for CASSLDRARETQYF.

The V call is TRBV4-3, the J call TRBJ1-3; D call uncertain. Trimming removed 1 base at V and 4 bases at J, with 5 bases between. Germline CDR1 LGHNA, CDR2 YSLEER. The CDR3 extends over 13 amino acids. The CDR3 loop reads CASSQGRGNTIYF. The CDR3 DNA sequence: TGCGCCAGCAGCCAAGGGCGGGGAAACACCATATATTTT.

The chain employs TRBV10-3 and TRBJ1-5; a possible D gene is TRBD1 (6 bases). Trimming left V 0 bases short and J 5 bases short, with 17 bases between. The CDR3 runs 17 residues. CDR1 is ENHRY and CDR2 is SYGVKD in the germline V gene. The CDR3 is CAISESRTNAGDQPQHF. CDR3 nucleotides: TGTGCCATCAGTGAGTCGCGAACCAACGCAGGGGATCAGCCCCAGCATTTT.

The V gene is TRBV6-2 or TRBV6-3, the J gene TRBJ1-1; tentative D call: TRBD1 (5 bases). This CDR3 has 15 residues. The germline gives CDR1 MNHEY, CDR2 SVGEGT. Trimming left V 5 bases short and J 4 bases short, with 17 bases between. CDR3 in amino acids: CASSPRPGRGTEAFF. The CDR3 coding sequence is TGTGCCAGCAGTCCGAGACCCGGAAGGGGCACTGAAGCTTTCTTT.

The chain is built from TRBV4-3 and TRBJ1-2; D is perhaps TRBD1 (5 bases). Germline CDR1 LGHNA, CDR2 YSLEER. Deletions cut 4 bases from V and 2 bases from J, with 20 bases between. The CDR3 is made up of 17 amino acids. For the CDR3, the DNA is TGCGCCAGCAGCCTAAGGTGGGACGGAGCACTAAACTATGGCTACACCTTC. It yields the protein CASSLRWDGALNYGYTF.

The rearrangement links TRBV30 to TRBJ1-4; no clear D. Germline CDR1 GTSNPN, CDR2 SVGIG (reference sequence). Trimming removed 5 bases at V and 5 bases at J, with 12 bases between. The CDR3 runs 13 residues. CDR3 DNA sequence: TGTGCCTGGGGTACTTTCCTGAATGAAAAACTGTTTTTT. The encoded protein is CAWGTFLNEKLFF.